This entry describes one T cell receptor (beta chain). These data originate in a study of blood T cell repertoires in COVID-19. Profiling relied on immunoSEQ multiplex PCR, and the TCRdb table lists in-frame clones only, not all of them. The table shows more than 200,000 clones, with about 86% occurring only once. The CDR3 is 15 residues long. V lost 0 bases and J lost 4, with 10 bases in between. Looked up from germline, CDR1 is MNHEY and CDR2 is SVGAGI. The sequencing sample was made of peripheral blood. The sequence came from a man aged 45-60 years with active or convalescent COVID-19. V is TRBV6-5 and J is TRBJ1-3; D remains unclear. CDR3 bases: TGTGCCAGCAGTTACTCGAGAGGGTCAGGAAACACCATATATTTT. This encodes CASSYSRGSGNTIYF.